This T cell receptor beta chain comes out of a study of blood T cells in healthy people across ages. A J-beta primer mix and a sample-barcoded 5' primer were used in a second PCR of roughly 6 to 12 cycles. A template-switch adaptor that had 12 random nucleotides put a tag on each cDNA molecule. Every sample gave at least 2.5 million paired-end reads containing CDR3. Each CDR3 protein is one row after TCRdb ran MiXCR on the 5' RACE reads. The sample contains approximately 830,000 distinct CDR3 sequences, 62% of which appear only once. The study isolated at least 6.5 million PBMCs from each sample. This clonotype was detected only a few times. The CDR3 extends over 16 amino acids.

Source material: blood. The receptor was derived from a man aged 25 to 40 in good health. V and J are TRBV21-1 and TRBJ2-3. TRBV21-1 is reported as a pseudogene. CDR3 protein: CASSSEGDNNADTQYF. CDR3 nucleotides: TGTGCCAGCAGCTCAGAAGGTGACAACAACGCAGATACGCAGTATTTT.